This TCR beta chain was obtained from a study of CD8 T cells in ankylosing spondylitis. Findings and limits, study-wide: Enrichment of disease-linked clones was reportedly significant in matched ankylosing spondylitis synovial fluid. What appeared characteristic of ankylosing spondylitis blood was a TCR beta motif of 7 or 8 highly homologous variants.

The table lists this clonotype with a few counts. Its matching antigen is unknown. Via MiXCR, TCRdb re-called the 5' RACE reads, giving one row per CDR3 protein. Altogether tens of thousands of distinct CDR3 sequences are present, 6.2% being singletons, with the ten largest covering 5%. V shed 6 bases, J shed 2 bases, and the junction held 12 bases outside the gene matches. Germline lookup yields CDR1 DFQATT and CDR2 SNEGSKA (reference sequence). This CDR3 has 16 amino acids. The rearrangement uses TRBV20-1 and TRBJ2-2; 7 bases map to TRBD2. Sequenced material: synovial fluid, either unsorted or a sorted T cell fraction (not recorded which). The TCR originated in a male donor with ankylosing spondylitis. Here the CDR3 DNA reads TGCAGTGCCCCGAACCCTAGCGGTAGTAACACCGGGGAGCTGTTTTTT. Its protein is CSAPNPSGSNTGELFF.